Below are 21 T cell receptor beta chains sequenced from a single sample in a study of breast tumors, draining lymph nodes, adjacent tissues. TCRdb fed the multiplex PCR reads into MiXCR, producing one record per CDR3 protein. The table has approximately 140,000 distinct CDR3 sequences, about 33% seen once. Samples came from axillary lymph nodes draining the breast cancer. The source material was axillary lymph node tissue. The receptors were gathered from a female donor with breast cancer. Some clones in this sample may be carry-over from other donors' samples.

This clonotype has at least ten counts. J is TRBJ2-3 and V is TRBV5-5; 9 bases line up with TRBD2. Trimming removed 3 bases from V and 9 bases from J; junction bases left unmatched: 11. CDR3 size: 15 residues. Germline-derived CDR1 and CDR2 are SGHKS and YYEKEE (reference sequence). CDR3 sequence: CASSSGGGAPVTQYF. The CDR3 nucleotides read TGTGCCAGCAGCTCTGGCGGGGGGGCCCCGGTGACGCAGTATTTT.

This clonotype was observed many times. The chain uses TRBV20-1 and TRBJ1-2; D remains ambiguous. Germline-derived CDR1 and CDR2 are DFQATT and SNEGSKA (reference sequence). Trimming shortened V by 6 bases and J by 8 bases, and 13 bases separated the two germline ends. The CDR3 extends over 11 amino acids. This chain's CDR3 is CSAADFGGYTF. DNA of the CDR3: TGCAGTGCGGCCGACTTTGGGGGCTACACCTTC.

This clonotype was seen a few times. A read error may be the cause here, since a much bigger clone is one base away. V is TRBV20-1 and J is TRBJ2-1, with D unresolved. The germline gives CDR1 DFQATT, CDR2 SNEGSKA (reference sequence). The CDR3 runs to 12 residues. CDR3 loop: CSAWVVPNEPFF. CDR3 bases: TGCAGTGCTTGGGTAGTCCCCAATGAGCCGTTCTTC.

CDR3 loop: CASSLNPGLGYTF. CDR3 nucleotides: TGTGCCAGCAGCTTAAATCCGGGACTGGGCTACACCTTC. The V and J genes are TRBV7-3 and TRBJ1-2; D perhaps matches TRBD1 (5 bases). Germline CDR1 SGHTA, CDR2 FQGTGA. V lost 1 base to trimming and J lost 8 bases, with 11 bases between them. The CDR3 is 13 amino acids.

This clonotype was recorded many times. A much bigger clone sits one base away, suggesting this may be a read error. The rearrangement links TRBV20-1 to TRBJ1-6; D ambiguous. Germline CDR1 DFQATT, CDR2 SNEGSKA (reference sequence). This CDR3 comprises 12 residues. The CDR3 spells CSASTMSSPPHF. Here the CDR3 DNA reads TGCAGTGCTAGTACAATGAGTTCACCCCCCCACTTT.

Worth noting for this clonotype: One base away lies a much larger clone, so this may be a sequencing read error. This rearrangement joins TRBV6-5 to TRBJ1-2; a possible D gene is TRBD1 (6 bases). Germline-derived CDR1 and CDR2 are MNHEY and SVGAGI. This CDR3 is 15 amino acids long. The CDR3 sequence is CAGSPGQSPNYGYTF. In DNA, the CDR3 is TGTGCCGGCAGTCCCGGACAGAGTCCTAACTATGGCTACACCTTC.

There are many counts of this clonotype. V and J are TRBV7-2 and TRBJ2-5, with 16 nucleotides matching TRBD2. CDR3 length: 18 residues. V shed 5 bases and J 2 bases; nucleotides not matched to a gene: 8. CDR1 and CDR2 from the germline V gene are SGHTA and FQGNSA. CDR3 amino acids: CASSMGLAGGSRQETQYF. The CDR3 nucleotides read TGTGCCAGCAGCATGGGACTAGCGGGGGGGAGTCGGCAAGAGACCCAGTACTTC.

The chain recombines TRBV20-1 with TRBJ2-5; D gene uncertain. This CDR3 is built from 12 residues. V lost 3 bases and J lost 2, with 7 bases in between. CDR1 DFQATT and CDR2 SNEGSKA come from the germline V gene (reference sequence). In DNA form, the CDR3 reads TGCAGTGCTAGTTATCGGCAAGAGACCCAGTACTTC. Protein product: CSASYRQETQYF.

This clonotype was picked up many times. This chain connects TRBV9 to TRBJ2-3; 9 nucleotides match TRBD2. Losses at the gene ends were 4 bases for V and 10 bases for J; bases not matched to a gene: 10. The CDR3 is made up of 14 amino acids. The germline V gene has CDR1 SGDLS and CDR2 YYNGEE. The CDR3 DNA sequence: TGTGCCAGCAGCTCCATGTCTAGCGGGGCTCCGCAGTATTTT. Protein: CASSSMSSGAPQYF.

To note about this clonotype: The DNA is omitted, as the CDR3 cannot be located on it reliably, and the CDR3 follows TCRdb's listing. The rearrangement uses TRBV21-1 and TRBJ1-6; the table's D gene call, TRBD1, was not cross checked with the DNA. TRBV21-1 is classified as a pseudogene. The CDR3 extends over 20 residues, inclusive of both ends. CDR3 residues: CASSFYICAGAGGKNSPLHF.

Many counts were recorded for this clonotype. V and J are TRBV27 and TRBJ1-2; D is unclear. This CDR3 comprises 12 residues. Germline V gives CDR1 MNHEY, CDR2 SMNVEV (reference sequence). V was pared by 7 bases and J by 8 bases, with 14 bases between. The chain's CDR3 is CASKGTAEGYTF. The DNA of the CDR3 is TGTGCCAGCAAGGGCACAGCTGAAGGCTACACCTTC.

The rearrangement links TRBV10-3 to TRBJ1-1; 8 bases line up with TRBD1. The length of the CDR3 is 13 residues. The V segment lost 8 bases and the J segment 2 bases; nucleotides outside the gene matches: 4. Germline V gene data show CDR1 as ENHRY and CDR2 as SYGVKD. The CDR3 here is CAIDRGLNTEAFF. Here the CDR3 DNA reads TGTGCCATCGACAGGGGACTAAACACTGAAGCTTTCTTT.

This clonotype was counted ten times or more. The chain carries TRBV20-1 and TRBJ1-2, with unresolved D. This CDR3 spans 13 amino acids. CDR1 and CDR2 from the germline V gene are DFQATT and SNEGSKA (reference sequence). Trimming pared 0 bases from V and 2 bases from J, leaving 7 bases between. The CDR3 DNA sequence: TGCAGTGCTAGAGATATTGTCAACTATGGCTACACCTTC. Encoded protein: CSARDIVNYGYTF.

This clonotype was observed many times. The V gene is TRBV20-1, the J gene TRBJ2-2; perhaps TRBD1 as D (6 bases). This CDR3 contains 13 residues. Germline lookup yields CDR1 DFQATT and CDR2 SNEGSKA (reference sequence). With 5 bases removed from V and 2 bases from J, the gap between germline ends came to 9 bases. As DNA, the CDR3 is TGCAGTGCTCACAGGGATAACACCGGGGAGCTGTTTTTT. Its protein is CSAHRDNTGELFF.

Details on this clonotype: Given the absence of the conserved phenylalanine or tryptophan at the CDR3 end, a read error is likely. The chain joins TRBV7-8 to TRBJ1-5; TRBD1 might be the D (6 bases). The CDR3 totals 14 residues. Trimming removed 5 bases at V and 4 bases at J, with 12 bases between. Per germline, CDR1 SGHVS and CDR2 FQNEAQ. The CDR3 DNA reads as TGTGCCAGCAGCACTGACAGGACTAATCAGCCCCAGCATCCT. Translation gives CASSTDRTNQPQHP.

The V and J genes are TRBV12-3 or TRBV12-4 and TRBJ2-7; the D gene could be TRBD1 or TRBD2 (5 bases each). V dropped 1 base and J dropped 2 bases, with 6 bases sitting between them. The CDR3 spans 13 residues. CDR3 sequence (DNA): TGTGCCAGCAGTTTAGGGGGACCCTACGAGCAGTACTTC. Protein: CASSLGGPYEQYF.

This clonotype was observed once. The chain combines TRBV6-1 with TRBJ1-2, with TRBD1 identical over 9 bases. The J segment lost 2 bases and the V segment lost 6 bases, leaving 7 bases of the junction unmatched. The CDR3 has 15 residues. Germline CDR1 reads MNHNS; CDR2 reads SASEGT. In DNA form, the CDR3 reads TGTGCCAGCAGCATACAGGGGGCTTTGAACTATGGCTACACCTTC. It is translated as CASSIQGALNYGYTF.

A few counts support this clonotype. A read error is possible here, since a much larger clone lies one base away. Here the CDR3 DNA reads TGTGCCAGCCTAGGGGCGGTCGGGGACCCTACCTACGAGCAGTACGTC. It specifies CASLGAVGDPTYEQYV. The chain recombines TRBV3-2 with TRBJ2-7; the table calls TRBD1, which could not be checked here. TRBV3-2 counts as a pseudogene. The CDR3 extends over 16 amino acids.

This clonotype was seen many times. This rearrangement joins TRBV12-3 or TRBV12-4 to TRBJ1-5, with 8 bases lining up with TRBD1. The V gene end was trimmed by 6 bases and the J gene end by 2 bases; junction bases not matched to a gene: 6. The CDR3 contains 15 residues. CDR3 amino acids: CASRFTGGGNQPQHF. In nucleotides, the CDR3 is TGTGCCAGCAGATTCACAGGGGGGGGCAATCAGCCCCAGCATTTT.

Concerning this clonotype itself: The CDR3 ends on some other residue instead of the conserved phenylalanine or tryptophan, so this is likely a read error. It is unclear where the CDR3 begins or ends on the DNA, so no DNA is shown, and the CDR3 is as TCRdb lists it. The chain uses TRBV9 and TRBJ1-6; the D segment call TRBD1 is taken from the table without a DNA check. The CDR3 sequence runs 11 residues, both termini included. Germline V gene sequence: CDR1 SGDLS, CDR2 YYNGEE. This CDR3 is CASSVQQGLDS.

This clonotype has ten or more counts. The chain has TRBV7-3 and TRBJ1-4; D is possibly TRBD1 (5 bases). The CDR3 has 15 residues. The V end was cut by 5 bases, the J end by 7 bases, with 17 bases between. Germline V gene sequence: CDR1 SGHTA, CDR2 FQGTGA. DNA of the CDR3: TGTGCCAGCAGCCTCCAGGGAGCTACAGGTGAAAAACTGTTTTTT. Residues: CASSLQGATGEKLFF.